This is a list of T cell receptor beta chains from one sample in a study of blood T cells in healthy people across ages. MiXCR, run by TCRdb on the 5' RACE reads, gives a single entry per CDR3 protein. In the table there are 800,000 to 1,000,000 distinct CDR3 sequences, around 46% of which are singletons. The sample consisted of blood. The receptors derive from a man aged 25 to 40 in good health. Each CDR3 is given with its conserved first and last residue. Only some rows state a clone size, as once, few, many or a class for expanded clones.

TRBV12-3/TRBV12-4 | NA | CASSLSQMNTEAFF
TRBV25-1 | NA | CASTPGGWLYF
TRBV21-1 | few | CASSKWLLAGEHNEQFF
TRBV21-1 | NA | CASSKDSSGTKSNQPQHF
TRBV6-5 | NA | CASSYSGGGGYGYTF
TRBV11-2 | NA | CASSLRSRTGDGEQYF
TRBV10-3 | few | CAISELSGRNTDTQYF
TRBV6-5 | few | CASRHTVYGYTF
TRBV3-1 | NA | CASSQERGGLTDTQYF
TRBV4-3 | NA | CASGQEGDYGYTF
TRBV6-6 | NA | CASSSTSGGYTF
TRBV20-1 | NA | CSVKEAGQAYEQYF
TRBV20-1 | NA | CSARDSASGGDIETQYF
TRBV5-1 | NA | CASSLEGGAYNGQFF
TRBV29-1 | NA | CSARTGTGGSIQYF
TRBV20-1 | NA | CSARALAKTDTQYF
TRBV6-4 | NA | CAADGTGVIWRPEQYF
TRBV27 | NA | CASSYAGGASSYEQYF
TRBV12-3/TRBV12-4 | once | CASSLALAGSTSPLHF
TRBV7-9 | NA | CASSRLREEQYF
TRBV12-3/TRBV12-4 | few | CASSFTGTHSYNSPLHF
TRBV7-9 | few | CASSFLTSSEQYF
TRBV6-2/TRBV6-3 | NA | CASNRNVPSSYEQYF
TRBV30 | NA | CAWSLRNEQFF